Presented here are 5 T cell receptor beta chains from one specimen sequenced in a study of blood T cell repertoires in COVID-19. The assay was immunoSEQ multiplex PCR, and TCRdb's table has in-frame clones only and misses some. Altogether 100,000 to 130,000 clones are present, 84% being singletons, with the ten largest covering 4.2%. The specimen sequenced was peripheral blood. All receptors derive from a human donor in a cohort sampled during active COVID-19.

The rearrangement joins TRBV5-1 to TRBJ2-1, with 8 nucleotides matching TRBD2. Germline trimming cut 0 bases from V and 6 bases from J; bases unmatched to any gene: 5. Germline V gene lookup returns CDR1 SGHRS and CDR2 YFSETQ. This CDR3 is 15 amino acids long. The chain's CDR3 is CASSLETSVINEQFF. The CDR3 DNA reads TGCGCCAGCAGCTTGGAGACTAGCGTTATCAATGAGCAGTTCTTC.

The V gene is TRBV19, the J gene TRBJ1-5; weak D call: TRBD1 (6 bases). Germline values: CDR1 LNHDA, CDR2 SQIVND (reference sequence). This CDR3 is 14 amino acids long. Trimming removed 6 bases from V and 1 base from J, with 10 bases in between. The CDR3, as DNA: TGTGCCAGTAGAGGGACACCGAGCAATCAGCCCCAGCATTTT. Its translation is CASRGTPSNQPQHF. The entire variable domain, with the rest obtained from reference TRBV19 and TRBJ1-5, is as follows: DGGITQSPKYLFRKEGQNVTLSCEQNLNHDAMYWYRQDPGQGLRLIYYSQIVNDFQKGDIAEGYSVSREKKESFPLTVTSAQKNPTAFYLCASRGTPSNQPQHFGDGTRLSIL.

The chain joins TRBV5-8 to TRBJ2-7; 9 bases fit TRBD1. Germline assignment: CDR1 SGHTS and CDR2 YDEGEE. This CDR3 contains 15 residues. The V and J ends lost 5 bases and 1 base, in that order; junction bases with no gene match: 7. The CDR3, as DNA: TGTGCCAGCAGGCCTACAGGGGGCCCTTCCTACGAGCAGTACGTC. It yields the protein CASRPTGGPSYEQYV.

This rearrangement joins TRBV28 to TRBJ2-7, with TRBD2 matching over 7 bases. Germline V CDR1 and CDR2: MDHEN, SYDVKM. Unmatched junction bases numbered 12, after V lost 2 bases and J lost 2 bases. This CDR3 contains 17 residues. The CDR3 coding sequence is TGTGCCAGCAGTTTAAGGGGAGGGCTAGCGGCGACCTACGAGCAGTACTTC. This gives the protein CASSLRGGLAATYEQYF.

The rearrangement joins TRBV18 to TRBJ1-2; weak D call: TRBD1 (5 bases). The V gene lost 5 bases and the J gene lost 6 bases, with 16 bases spanning the gap. The CDR3 has 14 residues. Germline V gives CDR1 KGHSH, CDR2 LQKENI. In DNA, the CDR3 is TGTGCCAGCTCAGAAGGGCAGGGTAAGGATGGCTACACCTTC. Translation: CASSEGQGKDGYTF.